Below are 3 T cell receptor beta chains sequenced from a single sample in a study of blood T cell repertoires in COVID-19. Sequencing was performed with immunoSEQ multiplex PCR; in TCRdb, only in-frame clones are kept and a portion is missing. The sample lists about 190,000 clones, around four fifths occurring once. The sequenced sample consisted of peripheral blood. These receptors were obtained from a woman between 65 and 79 years old with active or convalescent COVID-19.

This rearrangement joins TRBV5-1 to TRBJ2-5, with 8 positions matching TRBD2. CDR3 size: 15 residues. Trimming removed 4 bases from V and 5 bases from J; junction bases left unmatched: 10. CDR1 and CDR2 (germline): SGHRS, YFSETQ. The CDR3, as DNA: TGCGCCAGCAGCGAGAGCGGGAGCCGGTCGGAGACCCAGTACTTC. Protein sequence: CASSESGSRSETQYF.

This chain joins TRBV4-1 and TRBJ1-4, with D possibly matching TRBD1 (5 bases). Per germline, CDR1 MGHRA and CDR2 YSYEKL. V was shortened by 3 bases and J by 4 bases, with 18 bases between the two germline ends. CDR3 length equals 17 residues. DNA of the CDR3: TGCGCCAGCAGCCAGCCCGGGGGGTACGCTATTAATGAAAAACTGTTTTTT. This translates into CASSQPGGYAINEKLFF.

The chain couples TRBV25-1 to TRBJ1-4; D not resolved. The CDR3 totals 13 residues. V lost 6 bases, J lost 6 bases, and 11 bases lay in between. Germline CDR1 and CDR2: MGHDK and SYGVNS. CDR3 residues: CASRAPEHEKLFF. The CDR3 DNA reads as TGTGCCAGCAGGGCCCCCGAACATGAAAAACTGTTTTTT.